This entry lists 30 T cell receptor beta chains sequenced from one sample in a study of OX40 agonist ivuxolimab in advanced cancers. Measured with immunoSEQ multiplex PCR; TCRdb has only the in-frame clones, and not every one. Of some 90,000 clones in the sample, around 87% were seen once. Material: CD4+ or CD8+ T cells sorted from blood, obtained in a trial of the OX40 agonist ivuxolimab. These receptors were obtained from an adult with an advanced solid tumor such as melanoma, head and neck, liver or kidney cancer.

The chain has TRBV28 and TRBJ2-3; 7 nucleotides align to TRBD1. J lost 5 bases, V lost 4 bases, and 18 bases had no gene match. Germline CDR1 and CDR2: MDHEN and SYDVKM. This CDR3 contains 18 residues. In DNA form, the CDR3 reads TGTGCCAGCAGTTCGGCAGGGAGTAGGGGGACAGAGGTAGATACGCAGTATTTT. Residues: CASSSAGSRGTEVDTQYF.

V gene TRBV15 combines with J gene TRBJ1-5; D is uncertain. The ends were cut back, 0 bases at V and 4 bases at J, with 7 bases in the middle. Germline V CDR1 and CDR2: LNHNV, YYDKDF (reference sequence). The CDR3 has 14 residues. CDR3 nucleotides: TGTGCCACCAGCAGAGACAGACTTAATCAGCCCCAGCATTTT. Its translation: CATSRDRLNQPQHF.

The genes are TRBV7-2 and TRBJ2-7; 8 bases line up with TRBD2. Germline assignment: CDR1 SGHTA and CDR2 FQGNSA. V gave up 0 bases and J gave up 3 bases; unmatched junction bases: 13. The CDR3 contains 18 residues. CDR3 region: CASSLAPGGSGAIYEQYF. The CDR3 bases are TGTGCCAGCAGCTTAGCTCCTGGGGGTAGCGGGGCAATCTACGAGCAGTACTTC.

The chain joins TRBV28 to TRBJ2-7; maybe TRBD1 (5 bases). V was clipped by 5 bases and J by 6 bases, with 20 bases between them. CDR1 is MDHEN and CDR2 is SYDVKM in the germline V gene. The CDR3 length is 15 residues. The CDR3 coding sequence is TGTGCCAGCAGTCAACCCCTGGGCCCAAGGGGCGAGCAGTACTTC. Protein: CASSQPLGPRGEQYF.

The chain recombines TRBV9 with TRBJ2-5; D gene unclear. V lost 0 bases to trimming and J lost 2 bases, with 8 bases between them. CDR3 length equals 14 residues. The germline gives CDR1 SGDLS, CDR2 YYNGEE. This chain's CDR3 is CASSVDMGQETQYF. The CDR3 nucleotides read TGTGCCAGCAGCGTAGATATGGGGCAAGAGACCCAGTACTTC.

The rearrangement joins TRBV5-6 to TRBJ2-1; 8 bases are a match to TRBD2. This CDR3 region has 14 residues. Trimming at V came to 3 bases and at J to 8 bases, leaving 7 bases not matched to a gene. Germline CDR1 reads SGHDT; CDR2 reads YYEEEE. The CDR3 DNA sequence: TGTGCCAGCAGCTCCGGGACTAGAAGGGATGAGCAGTTCTTC. Encoded protein: CASSSGTRRDEQFF.

The V and J genes are TRBV27 and TRBJ1-4; 10 nucleotides line up with TRBD1. V lost 4 bases to trimming and J lost 4 bases; unmatched junction nucleotides: 0. The CDR3 sequence is 14 residues long. Germline CDR1 MNHEY, CDR2 SMNVEV (reference sequence). CDR3 nucleotide sequence: TGTGCCAGCAGTTGGACAGGGGGTAATGAAAAACTGTTTTTT. Translated, it gives CASSWTGGNEKLFF.

V usage is TRBV20-1 and J usage is TRBJ2-1; D is unclear. There are 10 residues in the CDR3. Trimming stripped 4 bases from V and 9 bases from J, with 7 bases between. Germline-derived CDR1 and CDR2 are DFQATT and SNEGSKA (reference sequence). This CDR3 is CSANFIEQFF. In nucleotides, the CDR3 is TGCAGTGCTAATTTTATTGAGCAGTTCTTC.

This chain uses TRBV7-2 with TRBJ2-3; maybe TRBD2 (5 bases). This CDR3 region has 14 residues. Germline loops: CDR1 SGHTA, CDR2 FQGNSA. V was clipped by 5 bases and J by 0 bases, with 9 bases between them. CDR3 nucleotides: TGTGCCAGCAGCCGAGGCGGGAGCACAGATACGCAGTATTTT. Encoded protein: CASSRGGSTDTQYF.

The V call is TRBV4-1, the J call TRBJ1-3, with D possibly matching TRBD1 (6 bases). The CDR3 is 16 amino acids. Between the trimmed V and J ends, which lost 5 bases and 1 base, there was a span of 15 bases. CDR1 is MGHRA, CDR2 YSYEKL, per germline. DNA of the CDR3: TGCGCCAGCAGCTCACGACAGGCGTTGTCTGGAAACACCATATATTTT. Its protein product is CASSSRQALSGNTIYF.

V is TRBV28 and J is TRBJ2-5; 10 bases match TRBD1. Per germline, CDR1 MDHEN and CDR2 SYDVKM. V dropped 8 bases and J dropped 2; count of bases not matched to a gene: 2. The CDR3 has 13 amino acids. CDR3 sequence: CASGQGVQETQYF. The CDR3 DNA is TGTGCCAGCGGACAGGGGGTTCAAGAGACCCAGTACTTC.

The genes are TRBV5-1 and TRBJ2-1; D is ambiguous. The CDR3 is 13 residues long. V lost 3 bases and J lost 7, with 11 bases in between. Germline values: CDR1 SGHRS, CDR2 YFSETQ. CDR3 nucleotides: TGCGCCAGCAGCTGGAGCCCAAGGAATGAGCAGTTCTTC. This translates into CASSWSPRNEQFF.

V usage is TRBV5-4 and J usage is TRBJ1-2; 8 bases are shared with TRBD1. Per germline, CDR1 SGHNT and CDR2 YYREEE (reference sequence). The CDR3 spans 13 residues. The junction had 9 bases not matched to a gene; V was cut back by 4 bases and J by 10 bases. The CDR3 region has the DNA TGTGCCAGCAGCGCACGGGACAGGCTGTCCTACACCTTC. It yields the protein CASSARDRLSYTF.

The rearrangement links TRBV11-2 to TRBJ2-2, with 8 bases lining up with TRBD1. The germline V gene encodes CDR1 SGHAT and CDR2 FQNNGV. This CDR3 spans 16 amino acids. V shed 2 bases, J shed 5 bases, and the junction held 7 bases outside the gene matches. The CDR3 region is CASSLWAGGLTGELFF. The DNA for the CDR3 is TGTGCCAGCAGCTTATGGGCAGGGGGCTTAACCGGGGAGCTGTTTTTT.

This chain connects TRBV7-9 to TRBJ2-3; 7 bases align to TRBD2. This CDR3 has 15 residues. Germline CDR1 and CDR2: SEHNR and FQNEAQ (reference sequence). J lost 3 bases, V lost 5 bases, and 8 bases had no gene match. In nucleotides, the CDR3 is TGTGCCAGCAGCCCGAGCAGCGGGACTACAGATACGCAGTATTTT. Its translation is CASSPSSGTTDTQYF. Full variable domain (missing parts from reference TRBV7-9 and TRBJ2-3): DTGVSQNPRHKITKRGQNVTFRCDPISEHNRLYWYRQTLGQGPEFLTYFQNEAQLEKSRLLSDRFSAERPKGSFSTLEIQRTEQGDSAMYLCASSPSSGTTDTQYFGPGTRLTVL.

V usage is TRBV7-9 and J usage is TRBJ1-2; D uncertain. Germline V lookup: CDR1 SEHNR, CDR2 FQNEAQ (reference sequence). The V gene lost 2 bases and the J gene lost 3 bases, with 10 bases spanning the gap. The CDR3 totals 14 residues. CDR3: CASSLRAGDYGYTF. The CDR3, as DNA: TGTGCCAGCAGCTTACGGGCCGGGGACTATGGCTACACCTTC.

The rearrangement joins TRBV9 to TRBJ1-1; 7 bases match TRBD1. This CDR3 is built from 15 residues. After removal of 4 bases from V and 1 base from J, the junction contained 7 bases not matched to a gene. Germline values: CDR1 SGDLS, CDR2 YYNGEE. This chain's CDR3 is CASSPRQGGNTEAFF. DNA for the CDR3: TGTGCCAGCAGCCCCCGCCAGGGGGGGAACACTGAAGCTTTCTTT. The full variable domain, with the rest looked up from reference TRBV9 and TRBJ1-1, is DSGVTQTPKHLITATGQRVTLRCSPRSGDLSVYWYQQSLDQGLQFLIQYYNGEERAKGNILERFSAQQFPDLHSELNLSSLELGDSALYFCASSPRQGGNTEAFFGQGTRLTVV.

The chain has TRBV19 and TRBJ2-5, with D possibly being TRBD2 (5 bases). Germline CDR1 is LNHDA and CDR2 is SQIVND (reference sequence). Trimming stripped 4 bases from V and 2 bases from J, with 8 bases between. CDR3 length: 13 residues. CDR3: CASSSTGQETQYF. Here the CDR3 DNA reads TGTGCCAGTAGTAGTACGGGGCAAGAGACCCAGTACTTC. Drawing the rest from reference TRBV19 and TRBJ2-5, the complete variable domain is DGGITQSPKYLFRKEGQNVTLSCEQNLNHDAMYWYRQDPGQGLRLIYYSQIVNDFQKGDIAEGYSVSREKKESFPLTVTSAQKNPTAFYLCASSSTGQETQYFGPGTRLLVL.

The V and J genes are TRBV10-3 and TRBJ1-5; TRBD1 might be the D (5 bases). V lost 5 bases and J 1 base, leaving 12 bases between the germline ends. CDR1 ENHRY and CDR2 SYGVKD come from the germline V gene. The CDR3 is 15 amino acids. The CDR3: CAISQGPRSNQPQHF. CDR3 nucleotides: TGTGCCATCAGTCAGGGACCGAGGAGCAATCAGCCCCAGCATTTT.

This chain joins TRBV28 and TRBJ2-1; D gene unclear. Germline values: CDR1 MDHEN, CDR2 SYDVKM. The CDR3 contains 13 residues. Between the trimmed V and J ends, which lost 3 bases and 11 bases, there was a span of 14 bases. The CDR3, as DNA: TGTGCCAGCAGTTTGGGCGATGGAGTTAAGCAGTTCTTC. Its translation is CASSLGDGVKQFF.

The chain couples TRBV2 to TRBJ2-3, with 11 bases aligning to TRBD2. Germline lookup yields CDR1 SNHLY and CDR2 FYNNEI. Trimming at V came to 0 bases and at J to 6 bases, leaving 17 bases not matched to a gene. This CDR3 spans 20 amino acids. The CDR3 bases are TGTGCCAGCAGTGAAGCGCTACTAGCGGGAGATGGAGTGTCATCGGATACGCAGTATTTT. Protein product: CASSEALLAGDGVSSDTQYF.

The gene calls are TRBV28 and TRBJ2-3; 9 bases agree with TRBD2. Germline loops: CDR1 MDHEN, CDR2 SYDVKM. J lost 2 bases, V lost 5 bases, and 5 bases had no gene match. There are 15 residues in the CDR3. DNA for the CDR3: TGTGCCAGCAGTCCCATAGCGGGAGTCACAGATACGCAGTATTTT. Its protein is CASSPIAGVTDTQYF.

The chain combines TRBV11-2 with TRBJ2-3; either TRBD1 or TRBD2 may supply D (6 bases each). Trimming took off 5 bases at V and 5 bases at J, with 20 bases between the two ends. CDR1 and CDR2 (germline): SGHAT, FQNNGV. This CDR3 is 16 amino acids long. The CDR3 loop is CASSPGVAEGVDTQYF. For the CDR3, the DNA is TGTGCCAGCAGCCCCGGGGTAGCGGAGGGGGTAGATACGCAGTATTTT.

The V gene is TRBV14, the J gene TRBJ1-1; 8 bases line up with TRBD1. The CDR3 totals 16 residues. Looked up from germline, CDR1 is SGHDN and CDR2 is FVKESK. The ends lost 4 bases at V and 3 bases at J; junction bases unmatched: 10. The CDR3 spells CASSPFGQGGDTEAFF. CDR3 DNA sequence: TGTGCCAGCAGCCCTTTTGGACAGGGAGGAGACACTGAAGCTTTCTTT.

The CDR3 reads CASSLSGATDTQYF. The CDR3 region has the DNA TGTGCCAGCAGCTTAAGCGGGGCCACAGATACGCAGTATTTT. This chain uses TRBV9 with TRBJ2-3; 7 bases match TRBD2. CDR1 is SGDLS, CDR2 YYNGEE, per germline. The V gene end was trimmed by 4 bases and the J gene end by 2 bases; junction bases not matched to a gene: 4. The CDR3 has 14 residues.

The sample holds a few counts of this clone. This rearrangement joins TRBV5-1 to TRBJ1-2, with D perhaps matching TRBD1 (5 bases). Germline V gives CDR1 SGHRS, CDR2 YFSETQ. This CDR3 region has 13 residues. The V end was cut by 0 bases, the J end by 7 bases, with 10 bases between. CDR3 bases: TGCGCCAGCAGCTTGGTGGGGGGAAGTGGCTACACCTTC. Protein product: CASSLVGGSGYTF.

The sample holds a few counts of this clone. The gene calls are TRBV11-2 and TRBJ1-1; D is undetermined. V was pared by 5 bases and J by 0 bases, with 7 bases between. CDR3 size: 13 residues. From germline, CDR1 is SGHAT and CDR2 FQNNGV. The CDR3 loop is CASSQSLNTEAFF. In DNA, the CDR3 is TGTGCCAGCAGCCAGTCTTTGAACACTGAAGCTTTCTTT.

The V gene is TRBV7-2, the J gene TRBJ2-6, with 10 bases identical to TRBD1. The CDR3 length is 18 residues. With V trimmed by 2 bases and J by 2 bases, 6 bases remained unmatched. The germline gives CDR1 SGHTA, CDR2 FQGNSA. The CDR3 region is CASSLRRGTGAGANVLTF. The CDR3 nucleotides read TGTGCCAGCAGCTTACGGAGAGGGACAGGGGCTGGGGCCAACGTCCTGACTTTC.

The V and J genes are TRBV6-5 and TRBJ1-4; perhaps TRBD1 as D (5 bases). Deletions cut 3 bases from V and 10 bases from J, with 12 bases between. This CDR3 is built from 13 residues. Germline CDR1 reads MNHEY; CDR2 reads SVGAGI. The CDR3 DNA is TGTGCCAGCAGTTATAGTTTGGGGGTAAAACTGTTTTTT. Translation: CASSYSLGVKLFF.

This clone was detected only once. The genes are TRBV4-3 and TRBJ2-3; D possibly matches TRBD1 or TRBD2 (5 bases each). CDR1 LGHNA and CDR2 YSLEER come from the germline V gene. The V end was cut by 1 base, the J end by 4 bases, with 12 bases between. The CDR3 totals 15 residues. This CDR3 is CASSQGPGPSDTQYF. In DNA form, the CDR3 reads TGCGCCAGCAGCCAAGGGCCGGGACCGTCAGATACGCAGTATTTT.